Below, one T cell receptor beta chain is given with its context. The antigen is undetermined. PCR was performed using 60 Vbeta and 13 Jbeta primers. TCRdb keeps only in-frame clones here, not all; method: immunoSEQ multiplex PCR. The sample shows approximately 110,000 clones, 67% of them seen only once. The CDR3 consists of 14 residues. Germline V CDR1 and CDR2: MDHEN, SYDVKM. Deletions cut 2 bases from V and 0 bases from J, with 7 bases between. This entry is derived from a study of cytomegalovirus exposure and HLA in healthy donors. Study outcomes and limitations: Segments of the TCR beta V type were, in most cases, productive about 87% or about 30% of the time in an earlier analysis. The study had only CMV serostatus as immune exposure information. In vitro checks showed that three CMV-associated chains really do target CMV antigens. Upon later analysis, TCR association rates were observed to vary by HLA locus, being highest for DRB1 and lowest for HLA-C.

The V gene is TRBV28, the J gene TRBJ1-1; weak D call: TRBD1 (6 bases). Sample: PBMCs. This clonotype originated in a man between 18 and 29 years old in good health and CMV-seropositive. The chain's CDR3 is CASSLEGVNTEAFF. The CDR3 DNA sequence: TGTGCCAGCAGTTTAGAGGGGGTGAACACTGAAGCTTTCTTT.